Sequencing of this T cell receptor (beta chain) was carried out in a study of T cells in Graves' hyperthyroidism and ophthalmopathy. Pregnant or lactating patients were excluded, as were those with uncontrolled infection or other autoimmune disease. For the diagnoses, clinical symptoms, serum thyroxine and TRAb, thyroid ultrasound and orbital computed tomography were used. PBMCs were derived from around 10 ml fresh peripheral blood. RNA transcripts were the template for amplifying TCR beta CDR3 regions. HTBI primers were the set used in a first-round RT-PCR of the TCR CDR3. TCRdb re-analysed the multiplex PCR reads in MiXCR, keeping a single row per CDR3 protein. Among about 290,000 distinct CDR3 sequences listed, around 19% were seen once. Study-level points and caveats: Through a model of 13 V-J features, ophthalmopathy was separated from stable hyperthyroidism.

CDR3 size: 15 residues. V was clipped by 5 bases and J by 0 bases, with 13 bases between them. From germline, CDR1 is MNHEY and CDR2 SVGEGT. Notes on this clonotype: Antigen: not known.

The receptor's source is a middle-aged man with Graves' ophthalmopathy. V and J are TRBV6-2 or TRBV6-3 and TRBJ1-1, with D maybe TRBD1 (6 bases). Specimen: blood. This CDR3 reads CASSTGHRVNTEAFF. DNA of the CDR3: TGTGCCAGCAGTACGGGACACCGGGTGAACACTGAAGCTTTCTTT.